This T cell receptor (beta chain) was retrieved from a study of tumor and adjacent non-tumor tissue in lung cancer. This clonotype has at least ten counts. The template was RNA from unsorted bulk tissue. Distant lung tissue was collected more than 3 cm away from the tumor edge. Donors were chemotherapy-naive, newly diagnosed lung cancer surgical patients in China, August–late 2014. Germline V gives CDR1 MGHRA, CDR2 YSYEKL. CDR3 length: 14 residues. Trimming left V 0 bases short and J 0 bases short, with 4 bases between. A modified ARM-PCR protocol with three rounds of nested PCR amplified TCRbeta. TCRdb reprocessed the multiplex PCR reads with MiXCR, giving one entry per CDR3 protein. The sample lists about 110,000 distinct CDR3 sequences, about 63% occurring once.

Material for sequencing was distant non-tumor lung tissue. The chain combines TRBV4-1 with TRBJ2-3; D gene uncertain. The origin of this receptor is a man aged 60 to 75 with non-small cell lung cancer. The CDR3 sequence is CASSQDMSTDTQYF. The CDR3 coding sequence is TGCGCCAGCAGCCAAGATATGAGCACAGATACGCAGTATTTT.